The 6 T cell receptor beta chains listed next were all sequenced from one sample in a study of cytomegalovirus exposure and HLA in healthy donors. 13 Jbeta primers and 60 Vbeta primers were used for the PCR. TCRdb's table, derived via immunoSEQ multiplex PCR, lists solely in-frame clones and lacks some. The repertoire includes some 120,000 clones, less than 75% of them detected once, and approximately 2.1% sits in the top ten. The sample was PBMCs. The source is a woman between 40 and 55 years old in good health and CMV-seropositive.

V usage is TRBV27 and J usage is TRBJ2-7; no clear D. This CDR3 has 14 amino acids. CDR1 and CDR2 from the germline V gene are MNHEY and SMNVEV (reference sequence). V lost 0 bases and J lost 2, with 8 bases in between. CDR3 in DNA: TGTGCCAGCAGTTTATCAGACACAACCTACGAGCAGTACTTC. Translation: CASSLSDTTYEQYF.

V is TRBV5-5 and J is TRBJ1-2; 11 bases agree with TRBD1. V was clipped by 1 base and J by 8 bases; unmatched bases: 13. The CDR3 is made up of 17 amino acids. The germline gives CDR1 SGHKS, CDR2 YYEKEE (reference sequence). This chain's CDR3 is CASSLTPGTGGNGGYTF. CDR3 in DNA: TGTGCCAGCAGCTTGACCCCAGGGACAGGGGGTAATGGAGGCTACACCTTC.

This clone was counted between two and nine times. The DNA of the CDR3 is TGTGCCAGCAGCGCAAATACAGGGGGATCCTACGAGCAGTACTTC. It is translated as CASSANTGGSYEQYF. V gene TRBV6-1 combines with J gene TRBJ2-7; TRBD1 matches 8 bases. With 6 bases clipped from V and 1 base from J, the junction kept 8 bases outside the gene matches. This CDR3 is 15 amino acids long. CDR1 is MNHNS, CDR2 SASEGT, per germline.

V is TRBV30 and J is TRBJ1-2; 8 nucleotides line up with TRBD1. The V segment lost 2 bases and the J segment 7 bases; nucleotides outside the gene matches: 6. The CDR3 consists of 13 residues. Germline values: CDR1 GTSNPN, CDR2 SVGIG (reference sequence). This chain's CDR3 is CAWSTQGAGGYTF. In nucleotides, the CDR3 is TGTGCCTGGAGTACCCAGGGGGCCGGTGGCTACACCTTC. Using reference TRBV30 and TRBJ1-2 for the parts outside the CDR3, the full variable domain is SQTIHQWPATLVQPVGSPLSLECTVEGTSNPNLYWYRQAAGRGLQLLFYSVGIGQISSEVPQNLSASRPQDRQFILSSKKLLLSDSGFYLCAWSTQGAGGYTFGSGTRLTVV.

The V call is TRBV7-8, the J call TRBJ1-5; D gene ambiguous. Trimming shortened V by 5 bases and J by 1 base, and 9 bases separated the two germline ends. Looked up from germline, CDR1 is SGHVS and CDR2 is FQNEAQ. CDR3 length: 14 residues. CDR3: CASSAPTSNQPQHF. CDR3 DNA sequence: TGTGCCAGCAGCGCGCCGACAAGCAATCAGCCCCAGCATTTT.

The V gene is TRBV18, the J gene TRBJ2-1; 10 bases line up with TRBD2. This CDR3 comprises 16 residues. Losses at the gene ends were 2 bases for V and 4 bases for J; bases not matched to a gene: 5. Germline CDR1 KGHSH, CDR2 LQKENI. The CDR3, as DNA: TGTGCCAGCTCACCAAGGGATAGCGGGGGGTACAATGAGCAGTTCTTC. This codes for CASSPRDSGGYNEQFF. The full variable domain, with the rest looked up from reference TRBV18 and TRBJ2-1, is NAGVMQNPRHLVRRRGQEARLRCSPMKGHSHVYWYRQLPEEGLKFMVYLQKENIIDESGMPKERFSAEFPKEGPSILRIQQVVRGDSAAYFCASSPRDSGGYNEQFFGPGTRLTVL.